The rows below give T cell receptor beta chains drawn from one sample of a study of Tregs in tolerant kidney transplant recipients. This table comes from immunoSEQ multiplex PCR, and its TCRdb copy is limited to in-frame clones, with some not included. The sample lists some 57,000 clones, over 80% occurring once. The material sequenced was CD8+ T cells from blood (PBMCs), taken 24 months after the transplant. These receptors all come from a human patient who received a combined kidney and bone marrow transplant. Some T cells may arise from the graft donor. Each CDR3 is given with its conserved first and last residue. The D gene is left open where the match is weak. Some rows mark clone size as missing; the rest say once, few, many or name a class of expanded clone.

TRBJ1-2 | - | TRBD1 | TRBV5-8 | CAGSDRGRSNYGYTF | TGTGCCGGTTCGGACAGGGGGCGGTCTAACTATGGCTACACCTTC
TRBJ2-1 | - | - | TRBV19 | CASWGPGGYNEQFF | TGTGCCAGCTGGGGGCCCGGTGGATACAATGAGCAGTTCTTC
TRBJ2-7 | once | - | TRBV18 | CASSRSEVLREQYF | TGTGCCAGCTCTCGGAGTGAGGTCCTGAGGGAGCAGTACTTC
TRBJ2-1 | - | TRBD2 | TRBV2 | CARRTSGNPDNEQFF | TGTGCCAGAAGGACTAGCGGGAACCCCGACAATGAGCAGTTCTTC
TRBJ2-7 | - | - | TRBV9 | CASSVDTHEQYF | TGTGCCAGCAGCGTAGACACCCACGAGCAGTACTTC
TRBJ2-3 | - | TRBD2 | TRBV27 | CASSFVLAGPDTQYF | TGTGCCAGCAGTTTCGTACTAGCGGGCCCAGATACGCAGTATTTT
TRBJ2-7 | - | TRBD2 | TRBV19 | CASSISGGFSYEQYF | TGTGCCAGTAGTATAAGCGGGGGCTTTTCCTACGAGCAGTACTTC
TRBJ1-5 | - | - | TRBV5-1 | CASSLGAGQPQHF | TGCGCCAGCAGCTTGGGCGCGGGTCAGCCCCAGCATTTT
TRBJ1-2 | - | - | TRBV30 | CAWTDRYYGYTF | TGTGCCTGGACCGACAGGTACTATGGCTACACCTTC
TRBJ2-2 | - | - | TRBV7-9 | CASSSSEAMNTGELFF | TGTGCCAGCAGCTCATCAGAGGCGATGAACACCGGGGAGCTGTTTTTT
TRBJ2-2 | - | - | TRBV29-1 | CSVAPVNTGELFF | TGCAGCGTTGCCCCAGTTAACACCGGGGAGCTGTTTTTT
TRBJ2-7 | - | TRBD2 | TRBV27 | CASSPRGRVYEQYF | TGTGCCAGCAGTCCCCGGGGGAGGGTATACGAGCAGTACTTC
TRBJ2-7 | - | TRBD2 | TRBV5-6 | CASSWGTSGGSYEQYF | TGTGCCAGCAGCTGGGGGACTAGCGGGGGGTCCTACGAGCAGTACTTC
TRBJ2-1 | - | TRBD2 | TRBV7-9 | CASSPGGLAGARRRNEQFF | TGTGCCAGCAGCCCTGGGGGGCTAGCGGGAGCAAGGCGTAGGAATGAGCAGTTCTTC
TRBJ2-7 | - | TRBD2 | TRBV29-1 | CSVAASGGAYEQYF | TGCAGCGTTGCAGCTAGCGGGGGGGCCTACGAGCAGTACTTC
TRBJ2-3 | - | TRBD1 | TRBV5-1 | CASSLGYRGQGTDTQYF | TGCGCCAGCAGCTTGGGATACAGGGGGCAAGGAACAGATACGCAGTATTTT
TRBJ1-2 | - | - | TRBV12-5 | CASGFLNYGYTF | TGTGCTAGTGGTTTTCTTAACTATGGCTACACCTTC
TRBJ2-1 | - | TRBD1 | TRBV18 | CASSPAGTGVWNEQFF | TGTGCCAGCTCACCAGCCGGGACAGGGGTCTGGAATGAGCAGTTCTTC
TRBJ2-7 | once | TRBD1 | TRBV14 | CASRRQGSYEQYF | TGTGCCAGCAGACGACAGGGCTCCTACGAGCAGTACTTC
TRBJ2-5 | - | TRBD1 | TRBV9 | CASSLIGQGRETQYF | TGTGCCAGCAGCTTAATAGGACAGGGTAGAGAGACCCAGTACTTC
TRBJ1-1 | - | - | TRBV5-5 | CASSLTAGYTEAFF | TGTGCCAGCAGCTTGACAGCGGGCTACACTGAAGCTTTCTTT
TRBJ2-1 | - | - | TRBV7-9 | CASSATGSLNYNEQFF | TGTGCCAGCAGCGCTACGGGGAGCTTAAACTACAATGAGCAGTTCTTC
TRBJ2-7 | once | - | TRBV19 | CASSIAAALDSEQYF | TGTGCCAGTAGTATAGCAGCGGCCCTGGACAGCGAGCAGTACTTC
TRBJ1-2 | - | - | TRBV7-3 | CASSLKAAHYGYTF | TGTGCCAGCAGCTTAAAGGCGGCCCACTATGGCTACACCTTC
TRBJ2-1 | - | TRBD1 | TRBV13 | CASSYLGQYNEQFF | TGTGCCAGCAGCTACTTGGGACAGTACAATGAGCAGTTCTTC
TRBJ1-2 | - | TRBD1 | TRBV27 | CASSFQGGVSGYTF | TGTGCCAGCAGTTTTCAAGGGGGCGTATCTGGCTACACCTTC
TRBJ1-5 | - | TRBD1 | TRBV7-8 | CASSSRDRGSQPQHF | TGTGCCAGCAGCTCACGGGACAGGGGTAGTCAGCCCCAGCATTTT
TRBJ2-7 | - | - | TRBV13 | CASSWLRWSEQYF | TGTGCCAGCAGCTGGTTAAGATGGAGCGAGCAGTACTTC
TRBJ2-3 | medium-sized | TRBD2 | TRBV4-2 | CATSGTRYTDTQYF | TGTGCCACCTCCGGGACTAGATACACAGATACGCAGTATTTT
TRBJ1-4 | few | - | TRBV7-2 | CASSLGTGYEKLFF | TGTGCCAGCAGCTTAGGAACAGGGTACGAAAAACTGTTTTTT
TRBJ2-1 | - | - | TRBV11-2 | CASSLEAGVDNEQFF | TGTGCCAGCAGCTTAGAAGCAGGGGTGGACAATGAGCAGTTCTTC